A single sample is the source of the 14 T cell receptor beta chains below, sequenced in a study of blood T cell repertoires in COVID-19 (dated by TCRdb to the early 2020s). Library construction relied on the immunoSEQ multiplex PCR assay. Imported from immuneACCESS, the table was reduced by TCRdb to in-frame sequences with V and J called. These copies leave out some clones; in studies compared against another copy, an unresolved V gene accounts for under half, and the cause of the remainder is not known. This sample lists under 300,000 clones; just over 90% were detected once. The ten top clones hold less than 2.5% of the sample. The sample taken for sequencing was PBMCs or T cells enriched from blood (not recorded which). Receptors originate from a woman younger than 35 who had recovered from COVID-19.

This chain uses TRBV9 with TRBJ1-6, with D possibly matching TRBD1 (6 bases). The CDR3 extends over 14 amino acids. V lost 3 bases and J 7 bases, leaving 11 bases between the germline ends. Germline CDR1 reads SGDLS; CDR2 reads YYNGEE. CDR3 loop: CASSGQVDNSPLHF. CDR3 nucleotides: TGTGCCAGCAGCGGACAGGTCGACAATTCACCCCTCCACTTT.

This chain uses TRBV5-1 with TRBJ1-2; 9 bases agree with TRBD1. J lost 3 bases, V lost 5 bases, and 5 bases had no gene match. Germline assignment: CDR1 SGHRS and CDR2 YFSETQ. The CDR3 has 14 amino acids. CDR3 residues: CASRRTGVDYGYTF. The CDR3 DNA follows: TGCGCCAGCAGACGGACAGGGGTAGACTATGGCTACACCTTC.

This chain links TRBV5-4 with TRBJ2-7, with a tentative D call TRBD1 (5 bases). The CDR3 has 15 amino acids. The V and J ends lost 0 bases and 1 base respectively, with 11 bases between them. The germline CDR1 and CDR2 sequences are SGHNT and YYREEE (reference sequence). CDR3 in DNA: TGTGCCAGCAGCTTGGCAAGGCCAGGGTCCTACGAGCAGTACTTC. This codes for CASSLARPGSYEQYF.

This chain joins TRBV4-1 and TRBJ1-2, with a tentative D call TRBD1 (6 bases). Trimming removed 2 bases from V and 4 bases from J, with 8 bases in between. The CDR3 contains 13 residues. The germline V gene has CDR1 MGHRA and CDR2 YSYEKL. In DNA form, the CDR3 reads TGCGCCAGCAGCCAACTCAGGGGCTATGGCTACACCTTC. Its translation: CASSQLRGYGYTF.

The chain combines TRBV9 with TRBJ2-1; TRBD1 might be the D (6 bases). Trimming removed 3 bases at V and 7 bases at J, with 14 bases between. The CDR3 length is 14 residues. Germline values: CDR1 SGDLS, CDR2 YYNGEE. In DNA form, the CDR3 reads TGTGCCAGCAGCGAGGGGGACGGTTGGAATGAGCAGTTCTTC. This gives the protein CASSEGDGWNEQFF.

The V call is TRBV6-2 or TRBV6-3, the J call TRBJ2-7; possible D gene TRBD1, 6 bases. CDR3 length equals 14 residues. The V gene lost 2 bases and the J gene lost 4 bases, with 12 bases spanning the gap. Germline loops: CDR1 MNHEY, CDR2 SVGEGT. In DNA form, the CDR3 reads TGTGCCAGCAGTTACGGGGGCTCGGGATACGAGCAGTACTTC. It specifies CASSYGGSGYEQYF.

The chain recombines TRBV7-3 with TRBJ2-1, with 10 bases matching TRBD1. CDR3 size: 14 residues. Germline V gene lookup returns CDR1 SGHTA and CDR2 FQGTGA. The junction had 5 bases not matched to a gene; V was cut back by 4 bases and J by 8 bases. This CDR3 reads CASSYDRGHDEQFF. The DNA of the CDR3 is TGTGCCAGCAGCTATGACAGGGGGCATGATGAGCAGTTCTTC.

A single count supports this clone. The genes are TRBV28 and TRBJ2-7; 9 positions agree with TRBD1. Germline V CDR1 and CDR2: MDHEN, SYDVKM. There are 13 residues in the CDR3. The J segment lost 5 bases and the V segment lost 4 bases, leaving 3 bases of the junction unmatched. CDR3 bases: TGTGCCAGCAGTTCCCGGGACAGGGACGAGCAGTACTTC. Encoded protein: CASSSRDRDEQYF.

The rearrangement uses TRBV15 and TRBJ2-7; 11 bases match TRBD1. V lost 4 bases to trimming and J lost 6 bases; unmatched junction nucleotides: 8. Germline V gene sequence: CDR1 LNHNV, CDR2 YYDKDF (reference sequence). CDR3 length: 15 residues. The CDR3 is CATSTRPGQGGEQYF. The CDR3 coding sequence is TGTGCCACCAGCACTCGGCCGGGACAGGGGGGCGAGCAGTACTTC.

The V and J genes are TRBV25-1 and TRBJ1-2, with a weak D call TRBD1 (6 bases). The germline gives CDR1 MGHDK, CDR2 SYGVNS. The CDR3 runs to 15 residues. Trimming stripped 6 bases from V and 3 bases from J, with 17 bases between. The CDR3 DNA reads TGTGCCAGCAGGAAGGGGGAGACCTTTGACTATGGCTACACCTTC. Encoded protein: CASRKGETFDYGYTF.

The chain links TRBV5-1 to TRBJ1-2, with 9 positions matching TRBD1. After removal of 4 bases from V and 6 bases from J, the junction contained 7 bases not matched to a gene. The CDR3 length is 14 residues. Germline values: CDR1 SGHRS, CDR2 YFSETQ. The CDR3, as DNA: TGCGCCAGCAGCATACAGGGGGCCGGGGATGGCTACACCTTC. This sequence encodes CASSIQGAGDGYTF. Together with reference TRBV5-1 and TRBJ1-2, the CDR3 gives the full variable domain: KAGVTQTPRYLIKTRGQQVTLSCSPISGHRSVSWYQQTPGQGLQFLFEYFSETQRNKGNFPGRFSGRQFSNSRSEMNVSTLELGDSALYLCASSIQGAGDGYTFGSGTRLTVV.

This clone was detected once. The chain combines TRBV28 with TRBJ1-5, with a tentative D call TRBD1 (6 bases). V dropped 4 bases and J dropped 3 bases, with 13 bases sitting between them. CDR3 size: 15 residues. Germline V gene lookup returns CDR1 MDHEN and CDR2 SYDVKM. The CDR3 DNA reads TGTGCCAGCAGTTCGCCGACAGGTTACAATCAGCCCCAGCATTTT. Encoded protein: CASSSPTGYNQPQHF.

The CDR3 region has the DNA TGTGCCAGCAGCGTCGGACAGTTAGGGGAGCAGTTCTTC. The encoded protein is CASSVGQLGEQFF. V usage is TRBV9 and J usage is TRBJ2-1; maybe TRBD1 (6 bases). The CDR3 runs 13 residues. In germline, CDR1 is SGDLS, CDR2 YYNGEE. The V and J ends lost 2 bases and 10 bases respectively, with 13 bases between them.

This sequence joins TRBV5-4 and TRBJ1-1, with TRBD1 identical over 8 bases. The V gene's germline CDR1 is SGHNT and CDR2 YYREEE (reference sequence). Losses at the gene ends were 0 bases for V and 5 bases for J; bases not matched to a gene: 9. The CDR3 consists of 16 residues. CDR3 DNA sequence: TGTGCCAGCAGCTTGGGTAGCTCAGGGGGCGTGACTGAAGCTTTCTTT. Its translation: CASSLGSSGGVTEAFF.